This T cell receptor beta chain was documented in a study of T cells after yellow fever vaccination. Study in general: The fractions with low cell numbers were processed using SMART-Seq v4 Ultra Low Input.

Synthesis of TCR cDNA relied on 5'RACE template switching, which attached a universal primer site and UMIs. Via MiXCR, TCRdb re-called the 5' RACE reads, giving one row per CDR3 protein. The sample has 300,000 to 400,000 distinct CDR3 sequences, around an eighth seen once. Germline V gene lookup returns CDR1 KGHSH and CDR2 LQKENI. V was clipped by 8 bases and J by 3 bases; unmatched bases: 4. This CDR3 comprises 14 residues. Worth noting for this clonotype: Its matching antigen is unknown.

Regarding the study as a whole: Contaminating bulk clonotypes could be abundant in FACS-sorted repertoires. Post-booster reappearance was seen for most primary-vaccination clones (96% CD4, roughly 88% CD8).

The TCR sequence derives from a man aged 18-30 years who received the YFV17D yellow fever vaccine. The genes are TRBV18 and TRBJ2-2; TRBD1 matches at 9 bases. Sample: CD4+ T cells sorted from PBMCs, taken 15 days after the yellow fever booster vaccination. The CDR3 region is CASQRDRDTGELFF. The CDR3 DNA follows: TGTGCCAGCCAAAGGGACAGGGACACCGGGGAGCTGTTTTTT. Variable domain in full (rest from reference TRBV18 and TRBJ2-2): NAGVMQNPRHLVRRRGQEARLRCSPMKGHSHVYWYRQLPEEGLKFMVYLQKENIIDESGMPKERFSAEFPKEGPSILRIQQVVRGDSAAYFCASQRDRDTGELFFGEGSRLTVL.